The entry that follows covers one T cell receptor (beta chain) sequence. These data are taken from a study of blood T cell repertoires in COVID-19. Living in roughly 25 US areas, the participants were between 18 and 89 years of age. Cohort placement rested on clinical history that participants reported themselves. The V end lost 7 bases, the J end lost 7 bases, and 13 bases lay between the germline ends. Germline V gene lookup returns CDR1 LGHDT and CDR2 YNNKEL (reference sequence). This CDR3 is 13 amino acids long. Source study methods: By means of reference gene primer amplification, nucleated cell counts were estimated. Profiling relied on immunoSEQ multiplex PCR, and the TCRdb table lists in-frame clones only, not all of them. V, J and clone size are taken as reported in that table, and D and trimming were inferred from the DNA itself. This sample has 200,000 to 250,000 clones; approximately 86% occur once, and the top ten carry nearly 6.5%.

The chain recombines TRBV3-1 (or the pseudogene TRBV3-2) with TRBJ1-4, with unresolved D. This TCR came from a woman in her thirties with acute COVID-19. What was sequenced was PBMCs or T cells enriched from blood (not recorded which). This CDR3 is CASTSTAGEKLFF. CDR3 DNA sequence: TGTGCCAGCACGAGTACAGCCGGTGAAAAACTGTTTTTT.